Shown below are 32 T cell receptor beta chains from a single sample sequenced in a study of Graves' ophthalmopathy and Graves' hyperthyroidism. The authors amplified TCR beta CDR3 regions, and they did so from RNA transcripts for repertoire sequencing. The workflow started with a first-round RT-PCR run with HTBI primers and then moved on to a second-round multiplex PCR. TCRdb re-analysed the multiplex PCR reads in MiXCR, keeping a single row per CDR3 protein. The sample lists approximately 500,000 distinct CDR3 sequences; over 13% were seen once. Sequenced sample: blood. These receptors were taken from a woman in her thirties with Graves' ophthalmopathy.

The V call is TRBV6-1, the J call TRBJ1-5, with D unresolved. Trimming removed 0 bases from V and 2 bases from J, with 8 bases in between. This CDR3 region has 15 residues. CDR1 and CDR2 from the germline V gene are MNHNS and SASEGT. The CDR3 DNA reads TGTGCCAGCAGTGAAGCGCAGTATGGCAATCAGCCCCAGCATTTT. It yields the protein CASSEAQYGNQPQHF.

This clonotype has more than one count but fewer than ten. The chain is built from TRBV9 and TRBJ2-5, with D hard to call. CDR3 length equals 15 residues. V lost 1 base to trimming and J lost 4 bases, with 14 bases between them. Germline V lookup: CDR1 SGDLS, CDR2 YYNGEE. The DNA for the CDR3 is TGTGCCAGCAGCGTAAGCCCCATAGTGGGAGAGACCCAGTACTTC. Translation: CASSVSPIVGETQYF.

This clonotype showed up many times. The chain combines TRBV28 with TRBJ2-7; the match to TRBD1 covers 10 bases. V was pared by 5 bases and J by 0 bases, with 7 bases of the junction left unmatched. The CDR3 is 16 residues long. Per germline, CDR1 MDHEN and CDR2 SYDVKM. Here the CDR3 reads CASSPDRGLFSYEQYF. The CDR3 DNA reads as TGTGCCAGCAGTCCAGACAGGGGGCTATTCTCCTACGAGCAGTACTTC.

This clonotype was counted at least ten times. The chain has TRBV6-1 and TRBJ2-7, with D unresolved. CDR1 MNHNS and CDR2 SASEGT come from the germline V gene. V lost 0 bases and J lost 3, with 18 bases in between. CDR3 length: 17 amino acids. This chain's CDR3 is CASSEAIFTTEFYEQYF. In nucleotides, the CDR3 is TGTGCCAGCAGTGAAGCGATATTTACTACCGAATTCTACGAGCAGTACTTC.

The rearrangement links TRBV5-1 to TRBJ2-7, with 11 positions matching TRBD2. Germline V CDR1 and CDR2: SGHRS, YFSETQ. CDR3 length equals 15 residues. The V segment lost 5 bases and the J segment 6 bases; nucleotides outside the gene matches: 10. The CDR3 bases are TGCGCCAGCAGTCGAATACTAGCGGGAGCTGGCGAGCAGTACTTC. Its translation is CASSRILAGAGEQYF.

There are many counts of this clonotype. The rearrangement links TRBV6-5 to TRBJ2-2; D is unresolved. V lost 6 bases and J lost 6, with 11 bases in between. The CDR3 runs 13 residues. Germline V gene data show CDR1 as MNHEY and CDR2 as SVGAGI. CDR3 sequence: CASRPRRAGELFF. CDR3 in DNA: TGTGCCAGCAGACCCCGAAGAGCCGGGGAGCTGTTTTTT.

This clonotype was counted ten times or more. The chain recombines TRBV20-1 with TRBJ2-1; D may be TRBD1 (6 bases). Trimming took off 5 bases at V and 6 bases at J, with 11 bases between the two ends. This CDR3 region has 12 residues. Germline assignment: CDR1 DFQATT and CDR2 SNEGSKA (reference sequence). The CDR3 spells CSAVAQGNEQFF. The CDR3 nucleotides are TGCAGTGCTGTCGCACAGGGCAATGAGCAGTTCTTC.

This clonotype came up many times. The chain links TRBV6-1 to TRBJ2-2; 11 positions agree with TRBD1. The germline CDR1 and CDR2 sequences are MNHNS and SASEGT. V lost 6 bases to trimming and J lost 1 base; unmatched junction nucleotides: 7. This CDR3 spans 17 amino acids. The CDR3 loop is CASRGSGTGGNTGELFF. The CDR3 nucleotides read TGTGCCAGCAGGGGTTCCGGGACAGGGGGGAACACCGGGGAGCTGTTTTTT.

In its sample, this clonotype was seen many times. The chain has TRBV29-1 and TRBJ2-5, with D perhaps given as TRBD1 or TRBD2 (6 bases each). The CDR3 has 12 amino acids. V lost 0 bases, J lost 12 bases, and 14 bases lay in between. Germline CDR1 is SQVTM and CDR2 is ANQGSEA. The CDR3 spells CSVEEGGQAKYF. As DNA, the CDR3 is TGCAGCGTTGAAGAAGGGGGGCAGGCTAAGTACTTC.

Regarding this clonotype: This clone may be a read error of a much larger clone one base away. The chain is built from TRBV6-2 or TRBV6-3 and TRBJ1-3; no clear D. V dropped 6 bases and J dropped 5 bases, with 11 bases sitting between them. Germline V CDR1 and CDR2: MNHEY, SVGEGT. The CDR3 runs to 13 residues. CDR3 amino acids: CASSRRSRNTIYF. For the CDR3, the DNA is TGTGCCAGCAGCCGGAGGTCTAGAAACACCATATATTTT.

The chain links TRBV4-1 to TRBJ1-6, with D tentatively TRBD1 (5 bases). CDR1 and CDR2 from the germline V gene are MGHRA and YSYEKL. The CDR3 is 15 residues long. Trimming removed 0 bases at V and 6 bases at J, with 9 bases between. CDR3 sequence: CASSQDRAINSPLHF. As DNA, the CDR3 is TGCGCCAGCAGCCAAGACAGGGCCATTAATTCACCCCTCCACTTT.

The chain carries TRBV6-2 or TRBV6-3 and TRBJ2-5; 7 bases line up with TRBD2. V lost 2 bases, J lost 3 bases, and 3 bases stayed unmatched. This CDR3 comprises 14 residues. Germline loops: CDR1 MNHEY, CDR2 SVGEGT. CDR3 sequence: CASSYGLAEETQYF. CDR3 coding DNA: TGTGCCAGCAGTTACGGGCTAGCGGAAGAGACCCAGTACTTC.

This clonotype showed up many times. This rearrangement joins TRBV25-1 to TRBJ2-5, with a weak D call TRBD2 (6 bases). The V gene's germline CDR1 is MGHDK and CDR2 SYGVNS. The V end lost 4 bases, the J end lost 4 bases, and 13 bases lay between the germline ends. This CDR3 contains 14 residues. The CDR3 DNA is TGTGCCAGCAGTGCCTCCCGGGGGTCAGAGACCCAGTACTTC. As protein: CASSASRGSETQYF.

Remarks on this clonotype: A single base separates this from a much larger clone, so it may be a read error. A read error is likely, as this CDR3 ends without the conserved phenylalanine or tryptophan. The CDR3 is CASATLPYEQYY. CDR3 sequence (DNA): TGTGCCAGCGCCACCCTCCCTTACGAGCAGTACTAC. The V gene is TRBV2, the J gene TRBJ2-7; unclear D gene. Germline V CDR1 and CDR2: SNHLY, FYNNEI. There are 12 residues in the CDR3. V lost 8 bases and J lost 4, with 12 bases in between.

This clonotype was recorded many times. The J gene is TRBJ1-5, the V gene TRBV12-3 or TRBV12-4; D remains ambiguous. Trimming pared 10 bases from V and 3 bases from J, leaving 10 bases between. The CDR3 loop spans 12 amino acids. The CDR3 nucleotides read TGTGCCACCGCAAGCCACAATCAGCCCCAGCATTTT. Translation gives CATASHNQPQHF.

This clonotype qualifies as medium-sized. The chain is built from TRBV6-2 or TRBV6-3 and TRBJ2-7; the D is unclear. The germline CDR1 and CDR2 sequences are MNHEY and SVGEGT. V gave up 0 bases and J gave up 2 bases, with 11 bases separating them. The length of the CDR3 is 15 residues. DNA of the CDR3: TGTGCCAGCAGTTACTCTCCGGACGGAGCCTACGAGCAGTACTTC. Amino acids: CASSYSPDGAYEQYF.

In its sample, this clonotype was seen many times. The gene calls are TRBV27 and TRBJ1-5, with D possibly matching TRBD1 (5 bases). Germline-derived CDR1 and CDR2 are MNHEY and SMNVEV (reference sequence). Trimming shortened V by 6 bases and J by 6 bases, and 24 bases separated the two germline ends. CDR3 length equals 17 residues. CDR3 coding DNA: TGTGCCAGCAGCCCGGGCAGGGAAAGTGGAAGGGGTCAGCCCCAGCATTTT. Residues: CASSPGRESGRGQPQHF.

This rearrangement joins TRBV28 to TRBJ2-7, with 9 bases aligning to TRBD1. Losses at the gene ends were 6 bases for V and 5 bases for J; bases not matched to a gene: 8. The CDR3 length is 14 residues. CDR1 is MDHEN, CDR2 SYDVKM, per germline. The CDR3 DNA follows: TGTGCCAGCAGGGGGGGCAGGGACAGGGACGAGCAGTACTTC. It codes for CASRGGRDRDEQYF.

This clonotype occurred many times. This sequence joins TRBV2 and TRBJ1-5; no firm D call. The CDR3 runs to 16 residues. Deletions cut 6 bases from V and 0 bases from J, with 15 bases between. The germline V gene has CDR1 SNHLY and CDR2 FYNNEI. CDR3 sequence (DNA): TGTGCCAGCAGAGCGGACCGCACATATAGCAATCAGCCCCAGCATTTT. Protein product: CASRADRTYSNQPQHF.

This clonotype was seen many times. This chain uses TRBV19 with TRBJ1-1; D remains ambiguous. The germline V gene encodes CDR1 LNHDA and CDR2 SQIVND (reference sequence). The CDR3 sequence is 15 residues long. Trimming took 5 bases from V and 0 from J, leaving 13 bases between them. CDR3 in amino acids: CASSPPQRLNTEAFF. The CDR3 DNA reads TGTGCCAGTAGTCCCCCCCAACGGCTGAACACTGAAGCTTTCTTT.

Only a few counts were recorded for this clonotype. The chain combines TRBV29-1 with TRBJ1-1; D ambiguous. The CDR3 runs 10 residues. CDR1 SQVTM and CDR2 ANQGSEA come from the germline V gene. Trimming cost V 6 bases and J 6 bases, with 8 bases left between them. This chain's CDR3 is CSVVIPEAFF. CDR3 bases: TGCAGCGTGGTAATCCCTGAAGCTTTCTTT.

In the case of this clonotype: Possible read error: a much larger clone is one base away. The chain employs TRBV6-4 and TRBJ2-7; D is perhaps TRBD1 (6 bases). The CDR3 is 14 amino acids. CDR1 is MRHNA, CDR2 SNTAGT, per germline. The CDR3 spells CACSATPDSEEQYF. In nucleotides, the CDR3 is TGTGCCTGCAGTGCTACCCCGGACAGCGAGGAGCAGTACTTC.

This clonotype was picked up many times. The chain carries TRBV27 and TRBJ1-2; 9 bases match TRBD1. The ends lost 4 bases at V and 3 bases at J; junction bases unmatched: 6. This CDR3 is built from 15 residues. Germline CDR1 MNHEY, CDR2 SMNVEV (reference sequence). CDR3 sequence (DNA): TGTGCCAGCAGTTCCACAGGGGGCGCCCACTATGGCTACACCTTC. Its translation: CASSSTGGAHYGYTF.

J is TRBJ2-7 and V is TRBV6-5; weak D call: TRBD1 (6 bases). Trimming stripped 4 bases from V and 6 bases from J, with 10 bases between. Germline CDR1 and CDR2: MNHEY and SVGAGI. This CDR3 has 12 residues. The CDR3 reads CASSSSGVEQYF. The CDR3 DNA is TGTGCCAGCAGTTCATCAGGGGTCGAGCAGTACTTC.

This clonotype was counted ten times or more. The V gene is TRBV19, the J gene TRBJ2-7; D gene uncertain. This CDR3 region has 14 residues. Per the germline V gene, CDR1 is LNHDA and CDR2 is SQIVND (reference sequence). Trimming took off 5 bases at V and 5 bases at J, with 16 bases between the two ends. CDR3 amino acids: CASSPPLRTHEQYF. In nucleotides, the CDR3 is TGTGCCAGTAGTCCGCCCCTACGGACCCACGAGCAGTACTTC.

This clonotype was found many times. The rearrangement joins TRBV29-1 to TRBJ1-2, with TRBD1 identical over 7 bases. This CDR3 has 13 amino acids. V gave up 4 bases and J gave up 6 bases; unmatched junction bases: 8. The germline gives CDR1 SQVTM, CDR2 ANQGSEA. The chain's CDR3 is CSVGDSLVHGYTF. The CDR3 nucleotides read TGCAGCGTTGGGGACAGCTTAGTCCATGGCTACACCTTC.

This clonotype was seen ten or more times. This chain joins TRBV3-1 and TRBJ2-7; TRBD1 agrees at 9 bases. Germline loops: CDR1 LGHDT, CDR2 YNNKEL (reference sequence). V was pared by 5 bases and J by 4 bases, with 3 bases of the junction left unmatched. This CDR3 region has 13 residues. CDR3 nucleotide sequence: TGTGCCAGCAGCGACAGGGGGTTGTACGAGCAGTACTTC. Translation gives CASSDRGLYEQYF.

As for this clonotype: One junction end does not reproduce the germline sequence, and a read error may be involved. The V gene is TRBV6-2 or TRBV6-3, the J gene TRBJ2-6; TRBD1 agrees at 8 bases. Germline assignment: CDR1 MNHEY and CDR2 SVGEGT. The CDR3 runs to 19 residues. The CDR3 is CANSPETPGGASGANVLTF. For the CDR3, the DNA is TGTGCCAACAGTCCAGAAACCCCAGGGGGCGCATCCGGGGCCAACGTCCTGACTTTC.

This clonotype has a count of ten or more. The CDR3 protein is CAWSASGESNYGYTF. The CDR3 nucleotides are TGTGCCTGGAGTGCCTCAGGGGAATCTAACTATGGCTACACCTTC. V and J are TRBV30 and TRBJ1-2; D is possibly TRBD1 (6 bases). This CDR3 is built from 15 residues. V shed 1 base and J shed 0 bases, with 12 bases lying between them. Germline CDR1 and CDR2: GTSNPN and SVGIG (reference sequence).

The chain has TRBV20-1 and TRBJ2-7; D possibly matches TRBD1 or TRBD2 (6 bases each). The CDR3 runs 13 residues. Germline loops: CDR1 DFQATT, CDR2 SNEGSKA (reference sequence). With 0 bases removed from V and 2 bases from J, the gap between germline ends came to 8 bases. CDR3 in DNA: TGCAGTGCTAGAGATAGGGGGGCCTACGAGCAGTACTTC. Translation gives CSARDRGAYEQYF.

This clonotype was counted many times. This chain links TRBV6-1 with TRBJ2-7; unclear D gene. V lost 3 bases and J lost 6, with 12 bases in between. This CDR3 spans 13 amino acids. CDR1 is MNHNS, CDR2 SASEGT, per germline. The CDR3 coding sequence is TGTGCCAGCAGTGATTTCTCCGTATCCGAGCAGTACTTC. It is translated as CASSDFSVSEQYF.

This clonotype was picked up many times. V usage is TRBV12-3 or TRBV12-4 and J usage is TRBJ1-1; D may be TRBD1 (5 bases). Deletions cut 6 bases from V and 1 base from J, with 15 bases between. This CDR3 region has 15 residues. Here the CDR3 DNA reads TGTGCCAGCAGCCCGGACCGGGGGTCGAACACTGAAGCTTTCTTT. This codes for CASSPDRGSNTEAFF.